The 21 T cell receptor beta chains reported below all come from one sample, sequenced in a study. MiXCR was run by TCRdb on the 5' RACE reads, yielding one entry per CDR3 protein. The sample records some 8,200 distinct CDR3 sequences, 36% being singletons. Sequenced: tumor-infiltrating memory CD4+ T cells sorted from the breast tumor. Subset noted: memory CD4+ T cells, CD4+CD45RO+CD25-. These receptors came from a female donor with breast cancer.

This clonotype was detected a few times. One end of the junction does not line up with germline, which may come from a read error. CDR3 protein: CASSKKGQRGTEAIF. CDR3 in DNA: TGTGCCAGCAGCAAAAAAGGACAGAGGGGCACTGAAGCTATCTTT. The chain links TRBV6-5 to TRBJ1-1, with D perhaps TRBD1 (6 bases). The CDR3 is made up of 15 amino acids. Germline assignment: CDR1 MNHEY and CDR2 SVGAGI.

This clonotype has a single count. This may be a read error: a much more frequent sequence differs by one nucleotide. The CDR3 is CASKLWGRDYGYTF. The CDR3 bases are TGTGCCAGTAAATTATGGGGCAGGGACTATGGCTACACCTTC. The rearrangement uses TRBV19 and TRBJ1-2, with TRBD1 as a possible D gene (5 bases). Trimming cost V 7 bases and J 3 bases, with 15 bases left between them. The CDR3 has 14 amino acids. Germline V gene data show CDR1 as LNHDA and CDR2 as SQIVND (reference sequence). The full variable domain, its missing parts supplied by reference TRBV19 and TRBJ1-2, is DGGITQSPKYLFRKEGQNVTLSCEQNLNHDAMYWYRQDPGQGLRLIYYSQIVNDFQKGDIAEGYSVSREKKESFPLTVTSAQKNPTAFYLCASKLWGRDYGYTFGSGTRLTVV.

This clonotype has a count of ten or more. The J gene is TRBJ2-7, the V gene TRBV18, with D possibly being TRBD2 (5 bases). The V end was cut by 6 bases, the J end by 2 bases, with 14 bases between. Germline CDR1 KGHSH, CDR2 LQKENI. The CDR3 length is 14 residues. The CDR3 loop reads CASSLEETTYEQYF. CDR3 bases: TGTGCCAGCTCCCTGGAGGAAACGACCTACGAGCAGTACTTC.

Many counts were recorded for this clonotype. This chain links TRBV12-3 or TRBV12-4 with TRBJ2-3, with D perhaps matching TRBD1 or TRBD2 (5 bases each). CDR3 length equals 15 residues. Trimming shortened V by 7 bases and J by 0 bases, and 14 bases separated the two germline ends. The CDR3 loop is CASTDRDRSTDTQYF. The CDR3 bases are TGTGCCAGCACTGACCGGGACCGAAGCACAGATACGCAGTATTTT.

This clonotype is deemed large. V gene TRBV4-2 combines with J gene TRBJ2-5; TRBD2 aligns across 14 bases. Germline CDR1 is LGHNA and CDR2 is YNFKEQ. The CDR3 extends over 17 amino acids. The junction had 8 bases not matched to a gene; V was cut back by 3 bases and J by 5 bases. CDR3 nucleotide sequence: TGTGCCAGCAGCCAGGACTGGACTAGCGGGGGGCCCGAGACCCAGTACTTC. Encoded protein: CASSQDWTSGGPETQYF.

Worth noting for this clonotype: It may be a read error: a sequence one base away is much more abundant. The chain has TRBV7-2 and TRBJ2-7; perhaps TRBD1 as D (6 bases). Per the germline V gene, CDR1 is SGHTA and CDR2 is FQGNSA. The CDR3 totals 12 residues. V was clipped by 5 bases and J by 5 bases, with 10 bases between them. CDR3 in amino acids: CASSPEGDEQYF. The CDR3 bases are TGTGCCAGCAGCCCTGAGGGGGACGAGCAGTACTTC.

There are many counts of this clonotype. The chain couples TRBV4-2 to TRBJ1-4; 9 bases line up with TRBD1. V lost 7 bases to trimming and J lost 5 bases; unmatched junction nucleotides: 8. Germline V gives CDR1 LGHNA, CDR2 YNFKEQ. This CDR3 has 15 residues. CDR3 sequence (DNA): TGTGCCAGCACCCTGACCGGGACAGGGAATGAAAAACTGTTTTTT. This gives the protein CASTLTGTGNEKLFF.

By share of the sample, this clonotype is medium-sized (0.01 to 0.1%). At one of its ends the junction is not consistent with the germline gene, which may arise from a read error. The chain links TRBV15 to TRBJ2-1; TRBD2 agrees at 13 bases. There are 15 residues in the CDR3. Per the germline V gene, CDR1 is LNHNV and CDR2 is YYDKDF (reference sequence). The CDR3 DNA sequence: TGTGCCGCCAGCAGAGTACTAGCGGGAGGGCTTGAGCAGTTCTTC. Translation gives CAASRVLAGGLEQFF.

The chain joins TRBV12-3 or TRBV12-4 to TRBJ2-2; D perhaps matches TRBD1 (5 bases). V was cut by 5 bases and J by 6 bases, with 13 bases left in between. The CDR3 consists of 14 residues. CDR3 in amino acids: CASSPHQGSGELFF. CDR3 in DNA: TGTGCCAGCAGTCCTCACCAGGGCTCCGGGGAGCTGTTTTTT.

The CDR3 coding sequence is TGTGCCAGCAGTTTCACACTCACGCGGGGGATCGCTACGCAGTATTTT. It specifies CASSFTLTRGIATQYF. The chain combines TRBV12-3 or TRBV12-4 with TRBJ2-3; 7 nucleotides agree with TRBD2. Unmatched junction bases numbered 14, after V lost 3 bases and J lost 8 bases. The CDR3 is 16 residues long.

This clonotype ranks as medium-sized. The rearrangement uses TRBV15 and TRBJ1-1, with D uncertain. Trimming took 3 bases from V and 3 from J, leaving 11 bases between them. Germline V gives CDR1 LNHNV, CDR2 YYDKDF (reference sequence). The CDR3 loop spans 14 amino acids. The CDR3 spells CATSSFAIDTEAFF. Written as DNA, the CDR3 is TGTGCCACCAGCAGTTTCGCAATAGACACTGAAGCTTTCTTT.

This clonotype was picked up many times. V usage is TRBV7-2 and J usage is TRBJ2-2, with D unclear. The V gene's germline CDR1 is SGHTA and CDR2 FQGNSA. The CDR3 is 13 amino acids. Trimming took off 2 bases at V and 3 bases at J, with 4 bases between the two ends. DNA for the CDR3: TGTGCCAGCAGCTTAAGGTACACCGGGGAGCTGTTTTTT. It codes for CASSLRYTGELFF.

The V gene is TRBV6-6, the J gene TRBJ2-1, with D possibly being TRBD2 (6 bases). The germline CDR1 and CDR2 sequences are MNHNY and SVGAGI (reference sequence). V dropped 9 bases and J dropped 5 bases, with 17 bases sitting between them. This CDR3 comprises 14 residues. For the CDR3, the DNA is TGTGCCAGTCGTCTGGGGGGTGACGACAATGAGCAGTTCTTC. Translated: CASRLGGDDNEQFF.

Judged by abundance, this clonotype is large. J is TRBJ1-5 and V is TRBV5-1; 8 bases map to TRBD1. The CDR3 has 14 residues. The J segment lost 8 bases and the V segment lost 4 bases, leaving 8 bases of the junction unmatched. Looked up from germline, CDR1 is SGHRS and CDR2 is YFSETQ. The CDR3 DNA follows: TGCGCCAGCAGCGTGACAGGGGCTGAGGAGCCCCAGCATTTT. Encoded protein: CASSVTGAEEPQHF.

The table lists this clonotype with a count of one. The junction differs from germline at one of its ends, possibly a read error. The genes are TRBV30 and TRBJ1-2, with a weak D call TRBD1 (6 bases). Per germline, CDR1 GTSNPN and CDR2 SVGIG (reference sequence). The CDR3 sequence is 13 residues long. The CDR3 is CAWRRRGGYDYTF. In DNA, the CDR3 is TGTGCCTGGAGGCGACGTGGGGGCTATGACTACACCTTC.

V is TRBV29-1 and J is TRBJ2-7; D is unresolved. The V end lost 8 bases, the J end lost 5 bases, and 22 bases lay between the germline ends. The CDR3 spans 14 residues. Germline V gives CDR1 SQVTM, CDR2 ANQGSEA. In DNA form, the CDR3 reads TGCAGCTCCAAGTATTGCAGGTCCTTCAACGAGCAGTACTTC. Translated, it gives CSSKYCRSFNEQYF.

In regard to this clonotype: The junction departs from germline at one end; a sequencing error may be responsible. The chain is built from TRBV4-1 and TRBJ1-4; D may be TRBD1 (5 bases). This CDR3 has 14 amino acids. The germline V gene has CDR1 MGHRA and CDR2 YSYEKL. The CDR3 region is CASSEGGAGEELFF. CDR3 coding DNA: TGCGCCAGCAGCGAAGGAGGGGCCGGTGAAGAACTGTTTTTT.

This chain joins TRBV12-3 or TRBV12-4 and TRBJ1-2; tentatively, D is TRBD1 (5 bases). The CDR3 is made up of 15 amino acids. The germline V and J ends were trimmed by 2 bases and 3 bases, with 13 bases remaining between them. CDR3 loop: CASSLWGSRDYGYTF. CDR3 nucleotides: TGTGCCAGCAGTTTATGGGGGTCCCGGGACTATGGCTACACCTTC.

Remarks on this clonotype: This may be a read error: a much more frequent sequence differs by one nucleotide. J is TRBJ1-2 and V is TRBV7-2, with no clear D. Germline V CDR1 and CDR2: SGHTA, FQGNSA. The CDR3 runs to 15 residues. V lost 4 bases and J 3 bases, leaving 15 bases between the germline ends. In DNA form, the CDR3 reads TGTGCCAGCAGCTCAGTAGGGCGAGGTGACTATGGCTACACCTTC. Residues: CASSSVGRGDYGYTF.

This clonotype was observed at least ten times. The CDR3 loop reads CASSEWTSHYNEQFF. The CDR3 DNA sequence: TGCGCCAGCAGTGAGTGGACTAGCCACTACAATGAGCAGTTCTTC. V is TRBV10-2 and J is TRBJ2-1; 8 bases match TRBD2. There are 15 residues in the CDR3. Germline values: CDR1 WSHSY, CDR2 SAAADI. The V and J ends lost 1 base and 3 bases, in that order; junction bases with no gene match: 2.

The chain carries TRBV20-1 and TRBJ1-6; 8 positions match TRBD1. From germline, CDR1 is DFQATT and CDR2 SNEGSKA (reference sequence). J gave up 2 bases and V 5 bases, and 5 bases lay outside the gene matches. This CDR3 contains 15 residues. CDR3 DNA sequence: TGCAGTGCTCCGCAGGACAGGGCCTATAATTCACCCCTCCACTTT. Its protein is CSAPQDRAYNSPLHF.